A single sample gave rise to the 29 T cell receptor beta chains below, sequenced in a study of T cell changes during pregnancy in multiple sclerosis. The protocol was immunoSEQ multiplex PCR, while the TCRdb copy is restricted to in-frame clones and leaves out a portion. The sample yields around 70,000 clones, around 90% seen once. This specimen consisted of peripheral blood, obtained in the second trimester of pregnancy. These TCRs come from a female donor with multiple sclerosis, enrolled in a pregnancy study.

The chain couples TRBV5-4 to TRBJ2-2; D unclear. The CDR3 totals 14 residues. Germline V CDR1 and CDR2: SGHNT, YYREEE (reference sequence). Trimming left V 2 bases short and J 1 base short, with 6 bases between. This CDR3 is CASSFRVNTGELFF. The CDR3 DNA is TGTGCCAGCAGCTTTCGGGTGAACACCGGGGAGCTGTTTTTT.

This sequence joins TRBV5-4 and TRBJ1-3; 10 bases fit TRBD1. CDR1 and CDR2 from the germline V gene are SGHNT and YYREEE (reference sequence). The ends lost 3 bases at V and 2 bases at J; junction bases unmatched: 8. This CDR3 is 17 amino acids long. CDR3 sequence (DNA): TGTGCCAGCAGCTACGGGCCGGGACAGGGGACTGGAAACACCATATATTTT. Amino acid sequence: CASSYGPGQGTGNTIYF.

The J gene is TRBJ1-4, the V gene TRBV27; D remains ambiguous. The CDR3 is 17 amino acids. Deletions cut 5 bases from V and 0 bases from J, with 16 bases between. CDR1 and CDR2 from the germline V gene are MNHEY and SMNVEV (reference sequence). This chain's CDR3 is CASSRTSFITTNEKLFF. In nucleotides, the CDR3 is TGTGCCAGCAGTCGCACTTCGTTTATTACAACTAATGAAAAACTGTTTTTT.

This clone was detected only once. This sequence joins TRBV4-2 and TRBJ2-2; 7 bases fit TRBD2. CDR3 length: 17 amino acids. From germline, CDR1 is LGHNA and CDR2 YNFKEQ. V gave up 0 bases and J gave up 0 bases; unmatched junction bases: 4. The CDR3 sequence is CASSQDAAGANTGELFF. The CDR3, as DNA: TGTGCCAGCAGCCAAGATGCGGCGGGGGCGAACACCGGGGAGCTGTTTTTT.

V is TRBV6-6 and J is TRBJ1-1; possibly TRBD1 for D (5 bases). This CDR3 spans 15 amino acids. Germline V gives CDR1 MNHNY, CDR2 SVGAGI (reference sequence). The V gene lost 0 bases and the J gene lost 1 base, with 9 bases spanning the gap. The CDR3 DNA sequence: TGTGCCAGCAGTTACTCCCCCAGGGCGAACACTGAAGCTTTCTTT. Protein sequence: CASSYSPRANTEAFF.

The gene calls are TRBV19 and TRBJ1-2, with unresolved D. The length of the CDR3 is 12 residues. CDR1 and CDR2 (germline): LNHDA, SQIVND (reference sequence). Trimming removed 4 bases at V and 2 bases at J, with 5 bases between. In DNA, the CDR3 is TGTGCCAGTAGTACCTCGAACTATGGCTACACCTTC. It translates to CASSTSNYGYTF.

This chain links TRBV9 with TRBJ2-5; possible D gene TRBD2, 5 bases. Germline V gene sequence: CDR1 SGDLS, CDR2 YYNGEE. The ends were cut back, 3 bases at V and 5 bases at J, with 14 bases in the middle. This CDR3 is built from 14 residues. As DNA, the CDR3 is TGTGCCAGCAGCGCCGGACGGTCGGGGGAGACCCAGTACTTC. Its protein is CASSAGRSGETQYF.

This chain links TRBV29-1 with TRBJ2-7; 8 nucleotides align to TRBD1. Germline V lookup: CDR1 SQVTM, CDR2 ANQGSEA. V lost 5 bases and J lost 6; bases outside the gene matches: 9. There are 13 residues in the CDR3. The CDR3 bases are TGCAGCGTTTCACGGGGACAGGCCTCCGAGCAGTACTTC. As protein: CSVSRGQASEQYF.

The J gene is TRBJ1-1, the V gene TRBV6-6; tentative D call: TRBD1 (5 bases). The germline V and J ends were trimmed by 5 bases and 7 bases, with 11 bases remaining between them. Germline loops: CDR1 MNHNY, CDR2 SVGAGI (reference sequence). This CDR3 is built from 12 residues. The CDR3 spells CASSKTGVEAFF. The CDR3 nucleotides are TGTGCCAGCAGTAAAACAGGTGTTGAAGCTTTCTTT.

The rearrangement uses TRBV11-2 and TRBJ2-4; D gene uncertain. The V end lost 1 base, the J end lost 8 bases, and 12 bases lay between the germline ends. This CDR3 has 14 amino acids. CDR1 is SGHAT and CDR2 is FQNNGV in the germline V gene. The CDR3 reads CASSLVPHLDIQYF. CDR3 nucleotides: TGTGCCAGCAGCTTAGTCCCCCATCTAGACATTCAGTACTTC.

This clone was recorded only once. The chain uses TRBV5-5 and TRBJ2-1, with unresolved D. Per germline, CDR1 SGHKS and CDR2 YYEKEE (reference sequence). The length of the CDR3 is 12 residues. V lost 0 bases to trimming and J lost 9 bases, with 7 bases between them. The CDR3 loop reads CASSLAFSEQFF. CDR3 in DNA: TGTGCCAGCAGCTTGGCCTTCAGTGAGCAGTTCTTC.

This chain connects TRBV7-2 to TRBJ1-5, with 7 bases aligning to TRBD1. V lost 4 bases, J lost 3 bases, and 6 bases stayed unmatched. CDR3 length: 15 amino acids. Germline V gene sequence: CDR1 SGHTA, CDR2 FQGNSA. The CDR3 protein is CASSYSGTANQPQHF. The CDR3 region has the DNA TGTGCCAGCAGCTACTCCGGGACAGCCAATCAGCCCCAGCATTTT.

This chain connects TRBV19 to TRBJ1-5; D call uncertain. V shed 0 bases and J shed 7 bases, with 10 bases lying between them. From germline, CDR1 is LNHDA and CDR2 SQIVND (reference sequence). The CDR3 runs to 14 residues. The chain's CDR3 is CASSIELIAQPQHF. CDR3 in DNA: TGTGCCAGTAGTATAGAACTCATCGCCCAGCCCCAGCATTTT.

The V gene is TRBV14, the J gene TRBJ2-4; the D gene is possibly TRBD2 (6 bases). Trimming took off 0 bases at V and 5 bases at J, with 11 bases between the two ends. Germline V lookup: CDR1 SGHDN, CDR2 FVKESK. The length of the CDR3 is 15 residues. The CDR3 sequence is CASSQEAGPQNIQYF. The CDR3 nucleotides read TGTGCCAGCAGCCAAGAGGCGGGACCCCAAAACATTCAGTACTTC.

V usage is TRBV19 and J usage is TRBJ2-4; 8 nucleotides agree with TRBD2. The CDR3 has 17 residues. CDR1 is LNHDA and CDR2 is SQIVND in the germline V gene (reference sequence). Losses at the gene ends were 3 bases for V and 5 bases for J; bases not matched to a gene: 12. The CDR3 nucleotides are TGTGCCAGTAGTATCCCGGGGGGCCTGCGGGAGGAAAACATTCAGTACTTC. Protein product: CASSIPGGLREENIQYF.

The chain employs TRBV28 and TRBJ2-1, with TRBD1 matching over 9 bases. J gave up 4 bases and V 2 bases, and 3 bases lay outside the gene matches. Germline values: CDR1 MDHEN, CDR2 SYDVKM. The CDR3 sequence is 15 residues long. The CDR3 DNA reads TGTGCCAGCAGTTTAGGAGGACAGGGGTACAATGAGCAGTTCTTC. Translation: CASSLGGQGYNEQFF.

A remark on this clone: At one boundary the junction diverges from the germline segment, which might be a read error. This chain links TRBV27 with TRBJ2-7, with TRBD1 matching over 9 bases. The CDR3 totals 15 residues. Germline assignment: CDR1 MNHEY and CDR2 SMNVEV (reference sequence). CDR3 in DNA: TGTGCCAGCAGTTTAGGGACAGGGCCCTCCCACGAGCAGTACTTC. Translated, it gives CASSLGTGPSHEQYF.

The chain is built from TRBV6-1 and TRBJ2-6; D may be TRBD1 (5 bases). The V gene lost 3 bases and the J gene lost 4 bases, with 10 bases spanning the gap. This CDR3 region has 15 residues. Germline V gives CDR1 MNHNS, CDR2 SASEGT. DNA of the CDR3: TGTGCCAGCAGTGAGAAAGGGGCCGGGGCCAACGTCCTGACTTTC. Amino acids: CASSEKGAGANVLTF.

The gene calls are TRBV7-2 and TRBJ2-1; a possible D gene is TRBD2 (5 bases). Trimming shortened V by 6 bases and J by 6 bases, and 9 bases separated the two germline ends. The CDR3 covers 12 residues. Germline CDR1 is SGHTA and CDR2 is FQGNSA. The CDR3 DNA follows: TGTGCCAGCAGGCGGGTGAGCAATGAGCAGTTCTTC. Translating it yields CASRRVSNEQFF.

The CDR3 sequence is CASSVETGSPYEQYF. DNA for the CDR3: TGTGCCAGCAGCGTAGAGACAGGGTCGCCCTACGAGCAGTACTTC. The chain employs TRBV9 and TRBJ2-7, with 7 bases that match TRBD1. The V segment lost 0 bases and the J segment 2 bases; nucleotides outside the gene matches: 5. This CDR3 is 15 amino acids long. The germline V gene has CDR1 SGDLS and CDR2 YYNGEE.

Concerning this clone: One end of the junction fails to match germline, which may point to a read error. The V gene is TRBV7-7, the J gene TRBJ1-4; TRBD1 might be the D (5 bases). The germline V gene encodes CDR1 SSHAT and CDR2 FNYEAQ (reference sequence). This CDR3 has 13 amino acids. The chain's CDR3 is CASSLTPGGKLFF. CDR3 DNA sequence: TGTGCTAGCAGCTTAACTCCGGGGGGAAAACTGTTTTTT.

The chain employs TRBV7-9 and TRBJ1-5; D call uncertain. The germline CDR1 and CDR2 sequences are SEHNR and FQNEAQ (reference sequence). Trimming left V 10 bases short and J 2 bases short, with 24 bases between. CDR3 length equals 17 residues. The CDR3 DNA sequence: TGTGCCACCAGTCCCCTGACCTGGGGAGGAGGCAATCAGCCCCAGCATTTT. Residues: CATSPLTWGGGNQPQHF.

The chain links TRBV9 to TRBJ1-1; D gene uncertain. The V end lost 2 bases, the J end lost 3 bases, and 14 bases lay between the germline ends. Germline V gene data show CDR1 as SGDLS and CDR2 as YYNGEE. CDR3 length: 15 residues. CDR3 region: CASSVAPGFDTEAFF. DNA of the CDR3: TGTGCCAGCAGCGTCGCCCCGGGGTTTGACACTGAAGCTTTCTTT.

J is TRBJ1-6 and V is TRBV7-9, with TRBD1 as a possible D gene (5 bases). Germline lookup yields CDR1 SEHNR and CDR2 FQNEAQ (reference sequence). There are 15 residues in the CDR3. Between the trimmed V and J ends, which lost 3 bases and 7 bases, there was a span of 13 bases. The CDR3: CASSFSGTHNSPLHF. The CDR3 DNA reads as TGTGCCAGCAGCTTCTCCGGGACTCACAATTCACCCCTCCACTTT.

This sequence joins TRBV9 and TRBJ2-3; possible D gene TRBD1, 6 bases. Germline loops: CDR1 SGDLS, CDR2 YYNGEE. The CDR3 covers 16 residues. The V end lost 0 bases, the J end lost 3 bases, and 14 bases lay between the germline ends. The CDR3 region has the DNA TGTGCCAGCAGCGTAGAGGGTTGGGGGCGGACAGATACGCAGTATTTT. It is translated as CASSVEGWGRTDTQYF.

The CDR3 loop reads CASSDRYSNQPQHF. The CDR3 DNA sequence: TGTGCCAGCAGTGATCGGTATAGCAATCAGCCCCAGCATTTT. This sequence joins TRBV2 and TRBJ1-5; D not certain. V was shortened by 3 bases and J by 0 bases, with 6 bases between the two germline ends. Looked up from germline, CDR1 is SNHLY and CDR2 is FYNNEI. The CDR3 is 14 residues long.

V gene TRBV30 combines with J gene TRBJ1-4, with 10 bases that match TRBD1. The CDR3 runs to 14 residues. V trimming: 1 base; J trimming: 5 bases; junction bases outside the gene matches: 1. Looked up from germline, CDR1 is GTSNPN and CDR2 is SVGIG (reference sequence). As DNA, the CDR3 is TGTGCCTGGAGTGGGGACAGGGGAAATGAAAAACTGTTTTTT. Its translation: CAWSGDRGNEKLFF.

The V call is TRBV5-1, the J call TRBJ2-7, with D uncertain. The CDR3 covers 14 residues. V was pared by 0 bases and J by 5 bases, with 12 bases between. Germline CDR1 SGHRS, CDR2 YFSETQ. The CDR3 loop reads CASSLAAVSDEQYF. The CDR3 DNA sequence: TGCGCCAGCAGCTTGGCGGCGGTCTCGGACGAGCAGTACTTC.

The J gene is TRBJ2-2, the V gene TRBV5-4, with 8 positions matching TRBD1. Germline values: CDR1 SGHNT, CDR2 YYREEE (reference sequence). CDR3 length equals 14 residues. Trimming removed 4 bases from V and 4 bases from J; junction bases left unmatched: 3. The CDR3 bases are TGTGCCAGCAGCATGGACAGGGCCACCGGGGAGCTGTTTTTT. Protein product: CASSMDRATGELFF.